This T cell receptor (beta chain) was identified during a study of human T cells and chemical hapten exposure. This CDR3 contains 14 residues. The germline V gene has CDR1 ENHRY and CDR2 SYGVKD. V was shortened by 2 bases and J by 2 bases, with 7 bases between the two germline ends. The time point: patch test 1, 2 weeks after DPC sensitization. As for treatment: therapeutic diphenylcyclopropenone sensitization with weekly scalp DPC. The sample holds many counts of this clonotype. One entry per CDR3 protein results from TCRdb running MiXCR on the RACE reads. There are around 380,000 distinct CDR3 sequences in the sample; 4.8% occur only once, and under 2.5% lies in the top ten.

The sequence was obtained from a woman between 45 and 60 years old with alopecia areata. Some clones in this sample may be carry-over from other donors' samples. The rearrangement joins TRBV10-3 to TRBJ2-1, with D maybe TRBD2 (6 bases). The specimen was whole blood, collected in connection with sensitization to the hapten diphenylcyclopropenone (DPC). CDR3 sequence: CAISERETYNEQFF. The CDR3 DNA follows: TGTGCCATCAGTGAGCGGGAGACCTACAATGAGCAGTTCTTC.